This TCR beta chain comes out of a study of T cells in Graves' hyperthyroidism and ophthalmopathy. A word on this clonotype: The antigen is not known.

Patients were aged 18 to 65, had disease duration under 2 months, and had newly diagnosed hyperthyroidism. Initially, at the first diagnosis of hyperthyroidism and before any ophthalmopathy symptoms, blood was sampled. TCR beta CDR3 sequences were amplified from RNA transcripts. Using the HTBI primer set, a first-round RT-PCR was run on the TCR CDR3. A single record per CDR3 protein comes from TCRdb applying MiXCR to the multiplex PCR reads. The sample yields some 150,000 distinct CDR3 sequences, about 20% seen once. Study-wide results and caveats: In the blood, most expanded thyroid clonotypes above 0.001 appeared as well.

This CDR3 spans 15 amino acids. Looked up from germline, CDR1 is MNHEY and CDR2 is SMNVEV (reference sequence). V was clipped by 5 bases and J by 1 base, with 12 bases between them. The clonotype originates from a woman in her forties or fifties with Graves' hyperthyroidism that later progressed to Graves' ophthalmopathy. The sequenced sample consisted of blood. The chain links TRBV27 to TRBJ1-5; a weak D match, TRBD1 (5 bases). DNA of the CDR3: TGTGCCAGCAGTGCAGACAGAAAAAGCAATCAGCCCCAGCATTTT. It translates to CASSADRKSNQPQHF.